The 13 T cell receptor beta chains below were found in one sample sequenced in a study of post-analysis software for immune sequencing data. Unique molecular identifiers had been added to the TCR beta cDNA libraries. TCRdb reanalysed the PCR reads using MiXCR and keeps one entry per CDR3 protein. The sample lists some 890,000 distinct CDR3 sequences, under 70% occurring once. Whole-study findings and limits: With TRBV5-6, TRBV5-1 and TRBV20-1 included, 4 or 5 TRBV segments were more frequent in patients than in controls.

Their cognate antigens are unknown. Sequences were obtained from blood. The receptors come from a girl aged 10 to 17 with multiple sclerosis.

A few counts support this clonotype. The chain joins TRBV20-1 to TRBJ2-4, with D unresolved. The V end lost 0 bases, the J end lost 14 bases, and 11 bases lay between the germline ends. From germline, CDR1 is DFQATT and CDR2 SNEGSKA (reference sequence). This CDR3 has 11 residues. In DNA, the CDR3 is TGCAGTGCTAGAGAGACCCGGACGGAGTACTTC. Protein sequence: CSARETRTEYF.

The chain recombines TRBV20-1 with TRBJ2-4; 10 positions agree with TRBD1. The CDR3 has 16 amino acids. Germline CDR1 is DFQATT and CDR2 is SNEGSKA (reference sequence). J was trimmed by 0 bases and V by 5 bases; bases with no gene match: 7. The CDR3 protein is CSAPGQGPGAKNIQYF. The CDR3 DNA is TGCAGTGCTCCGGGACAGGGGCCAGGAGCCAAAAACATTCAGTACTTC.

This clonotype was seen a handful of times. J is TRBJ2-4 and V is TRBV20-1; a weak D match, TRBD2 (8 bases). Germline V CDR1 and CDR2: DFQATT, SNEGSKA (reference sequence). V was pared by 6 bases and J by 2 bases, with 20 bases between. The CDR3 extends over 16 amino acids. The CDR3: CSADRVAGTTKNIQYF. CDR3 DNA sequence: TGCAGTGCCGACAGGGTAGCGGGAACGACCAAAAACATTCAGTACTTC.

In its sample, this clonotype was seen a few times. This chain links TRBV5-6 with TRBJ2-3, with TRBD1 matching over 11 bases. J lost 6 bases, V lost 4 bases, and 7 bases had no gene match. The CDR3 consists of 15 residues. CDR1 SGHDT and CDR2 YYEEEE come from the germline V gene. The DNA for the CDR3 is TGTGCCAGCAGCAAAGGACAGGGGGCGGTGGATACGCAGTATTTT. It translates to CASSKGQGAVDTQYF. Supplemented by reference TRBV5-6 and TRBJ2-3, the full variable domain reads DAGVTQSPTHLIKTRGQQVTLRCSPKSGHDTVSWYQQALGQGPQFIFQYYEEEERQRGNFPDRFSGHQFPNYSSELNVNALLLGDSALYLCASSKGQGAVDTQYFGPGTRLTVL.

The rearrangement uses TRBV3-1 and TRBJ2-7; D call uncertain. The CDR3 is 13 residues long. Trimming shortened V by 4 bases and J by 4 bases, and 11 bases separated the two germline ends. CDR1 and CDR2 (germline): LGHDT, YNNKEL (reference sequence). CDR3 region: CASSPHGPYEQYF. In DNA, the CDR3 is TGTGCCAGCAGCCCCCACGGCCCTTACGAGCAGTACTTC.

The chain has TRBV10-3 and TRBJ1-6, with 9 bases that match TRBD1. Looked up from germline, CDR1 is ENHRY and CDR2 is SYGVKD. The CDR3 has 14 amino acids. Trimming cost V 3 bases and J 7 bases; bases outside gene matches: 1. CDR3 nucleotide sequence: TGTGCCATCAGTGAACAGGGGGCAAATTCACCCCTCCACTTT. Translation gives CAISEQGANSPLHF.

The chain uses TRBV6-4 and TRBJ2-3; 10 bases map to TRBD2. Germline loops: CDR1 MRHNA, CDR2 SNTAGT. The CDR3 covers 15 residues. V shed 11 bases, J shed 5 bases, and the junction held 13 bases outside the gene matches. The CDR3 sequence: CASALLAGVGDTQYF. In nucleotides, the CDR3 is TGTGCCTCCGCCCTTCTAGCGGGAGTTGGAGATACGCAGTATTTT.

This rearrangement joins TRBV20-1 to TRBJ1-1; 7 nucleotides align to TRBD1. The CDR3 extends over 13 amino acids. Per the germline V gene, CDR1 is DFQATT and CDR2 is SNEGSKA (reference sequence). V lost 7 bases and J lost 5; bases outside the gene matches: 10. CDR3 sequence reads: CSVGTGEWTEAFF. DNA for the CDR3: TGCAGTGTAGGAACAGGGGAGTGGACTGAAGCTTTCTTT.

This clonotype was found a few times. As DNA, the CDR3 is TGTGCCAGCAGCCCTCTTACAGGCCTTGGCTACACCTTC. This gives the protein CASSPLTGLGYTF. This rearrangement joins TRBV3-1 to TRBJ1-2, with a tentative D call TRBD1 (5 bases). Trimming took off 4 bases at V and 7 bases at J, with 13 bases between the two ends. The length of the CDR3 is 13 residues. From germline, CDR1 is LGHDT and CDR2 YNNKEL (reference sequence).

The CDR3 reads CASSPRRTGEETQYF. Here the CDR3 DNA reads TGTGCCAGCAGTCCCCGCCGGACAGGGGAAGAGACCCAGTACTTC. The J gene is TRBJ2-7, the V gene TRBV6-2 or TRBV6-3; 9 bases align to TRBD1. The DNA end lines up better with TRBJ2-5; the J call may be wrong. Per germline, CDR1 MNHEY and CDR2 SVGEGT. CDR3 length equals 15 residues.

This clonotype came up a few times. The chain is built from TRBV20-1 and TRBJ2-7; 10 nucleotides match TRBD2. V trimming: 4 bases; J trimming: 3 bases; junction bases outside the gene matches: 6. Germline V CDR1 and CDR2: DFQATT, SNEGSKA (reference sequence). The CDR3 is 14 amino acids. CDR3 sequence reads: CSAIVRTSGYEQYF. In DNA form, the CDR3 reads TGCAGTGCTATCGTACGGACTAGCGGCTACGAGCAGTACTTC.

V usage is TRBV13 and J usage is TRBJ2-7, with D tentatively TRBD2 (5 bases). The length of the CDR3 is 15 residues. Per germline, CDR1 PRHDT and CDR2 FYEKMQ (reference sequence). Trimming removed 4 bases at V and 3 bases at J, with 16 bases between. CDR3 protein: CASSSRTDSSYEQYF. The CDR3 DNA reads as TGTGCCAGCAGCTCCCGGACGGACTCTAGCTACGAGCAGTACTTC.

This clonotype was picked up a small number of times. The chain joins TRBV10-3 to TRBJ2-3, with 14 positions matching TRBD2. This CDR3 region has 16 residues. V trimming: 3 bases; J trimming: 3 bases; junction bases outside the gene matches: 2. Germline V gene data show CDR1 as ENHRY and CDR2 as SYGVKD. CDR3 DNA: TGTGCCATCAGTGATCGACTAGCGGGGGGGACAGATACGCAGTATTTT. Its translation is CAISDRLAGGTDTQYF.